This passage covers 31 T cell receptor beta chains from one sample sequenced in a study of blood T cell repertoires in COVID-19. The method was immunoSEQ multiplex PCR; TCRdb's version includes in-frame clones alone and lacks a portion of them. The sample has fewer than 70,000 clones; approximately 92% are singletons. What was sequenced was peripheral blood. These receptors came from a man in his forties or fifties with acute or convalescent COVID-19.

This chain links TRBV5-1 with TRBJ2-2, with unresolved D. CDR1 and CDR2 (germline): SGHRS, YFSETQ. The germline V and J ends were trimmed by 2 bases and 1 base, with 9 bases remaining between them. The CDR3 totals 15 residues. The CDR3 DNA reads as TGCGCCAGCAGCTTCGGTAGAGAGAACACCGGGGAGCTGTTTTTT. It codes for CASSFGRENTGELFF.

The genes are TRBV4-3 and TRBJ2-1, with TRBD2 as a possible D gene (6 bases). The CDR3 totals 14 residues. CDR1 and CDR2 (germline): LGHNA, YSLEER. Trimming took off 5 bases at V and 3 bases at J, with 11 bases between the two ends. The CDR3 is CASSWASDYNEQFF. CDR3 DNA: TGCGCCAGCAGCTGGGCTAGCGACTACAATGAGCAGTTCTTC.

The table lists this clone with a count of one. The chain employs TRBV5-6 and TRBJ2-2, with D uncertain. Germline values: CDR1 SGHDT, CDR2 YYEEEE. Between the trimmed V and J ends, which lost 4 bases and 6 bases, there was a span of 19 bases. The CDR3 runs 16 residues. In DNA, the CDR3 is TGTGCCAGCAGCCCAAGCTTTAAAACTAACGCCGGGGAGCTGTTTTTT. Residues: CASSPSFKTNAGELFF.

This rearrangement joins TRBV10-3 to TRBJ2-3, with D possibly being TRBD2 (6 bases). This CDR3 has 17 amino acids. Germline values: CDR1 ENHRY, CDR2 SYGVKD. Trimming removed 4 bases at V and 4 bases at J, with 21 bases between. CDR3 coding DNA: TGTGCCATCAGTGGATCCGAGATGGGGGGAATCTCAGATACGCAGTATTTT. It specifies CAISGSEMGGISDTQYF.

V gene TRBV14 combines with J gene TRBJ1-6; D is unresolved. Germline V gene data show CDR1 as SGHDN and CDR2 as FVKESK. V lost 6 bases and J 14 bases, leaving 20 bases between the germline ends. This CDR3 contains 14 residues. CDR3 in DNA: TGTGCCAGCAGTCGCGGATCGCTACTTTCGGCCCTCCACTTT. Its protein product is CASSRGSLLSALHF.

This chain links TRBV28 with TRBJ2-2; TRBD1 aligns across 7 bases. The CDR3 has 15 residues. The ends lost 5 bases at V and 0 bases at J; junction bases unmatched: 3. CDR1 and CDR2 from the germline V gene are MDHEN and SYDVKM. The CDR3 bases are TGTGCCAGCAGTCCCGGGACAGCGAACACCGGGGAGCTGTTTTTT. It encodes CASSPGTANTGELFF.

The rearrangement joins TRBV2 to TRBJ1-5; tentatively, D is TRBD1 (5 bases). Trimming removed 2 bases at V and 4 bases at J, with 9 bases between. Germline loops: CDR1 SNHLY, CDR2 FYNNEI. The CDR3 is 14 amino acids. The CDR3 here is CASSELDRNQPQHF. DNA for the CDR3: TGTGCCAGCAGTGAACTTGACAGAAATCAGCCCCAGCATTTT.

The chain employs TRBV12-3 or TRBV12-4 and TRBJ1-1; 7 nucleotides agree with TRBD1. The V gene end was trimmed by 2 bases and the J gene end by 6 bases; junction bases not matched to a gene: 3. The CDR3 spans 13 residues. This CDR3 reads CASSLRQGAEAFF. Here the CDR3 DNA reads TGTGCCAGCAGTTTAAGACAGGGAGCTGAAGCTTTCTTT.

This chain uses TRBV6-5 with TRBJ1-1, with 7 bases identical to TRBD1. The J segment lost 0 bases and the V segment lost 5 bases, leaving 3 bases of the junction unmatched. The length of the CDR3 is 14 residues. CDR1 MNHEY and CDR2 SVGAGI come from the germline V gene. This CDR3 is CASSPGQLNTEAFF. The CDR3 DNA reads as TGTGCCAGCAGTCCGGGACAGTTGAACACTGAAGCTTTCTTT.

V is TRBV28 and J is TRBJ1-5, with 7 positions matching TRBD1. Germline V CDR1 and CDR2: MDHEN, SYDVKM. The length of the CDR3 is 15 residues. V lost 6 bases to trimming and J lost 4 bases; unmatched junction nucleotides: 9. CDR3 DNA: TGTGCCAGCAGACAAGACAGGGCCATGAATCAGCCCCAGCATTTT. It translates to CASRQDRAMNQPQHF. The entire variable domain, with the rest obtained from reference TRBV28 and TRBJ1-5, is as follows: DVKVTQSSRYLVKRTGEKVFLECVQDMDHENMFWYRQDPGLGLRLIYFSYDVKMKEKGDIPEGYSVSREKKERFSLILESASTNQTSMYLCASRQDRAMNQPQHFGDGTRLSIL.

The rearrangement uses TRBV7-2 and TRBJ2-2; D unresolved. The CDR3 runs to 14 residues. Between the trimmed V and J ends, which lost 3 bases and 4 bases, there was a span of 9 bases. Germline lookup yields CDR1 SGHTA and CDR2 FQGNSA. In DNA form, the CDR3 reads TGTGCCAGCAGCTTTACAGCTTCCACCGGGGAGCTGTTTTTT. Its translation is CASSFTASTGELFF. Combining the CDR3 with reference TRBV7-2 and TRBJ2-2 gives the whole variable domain GAGVSQSPSNKVTEKGKDVELRCDPISGHTALYWYRQSLGQGLEFLIYFQGNSAPDKSGLPSDRFSAERTGGSVSTLTIQRTQQEDSAVYLCASSFTASTGELFFGEGSRLTVL.

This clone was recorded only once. For the CDR3, the DNA is TGTGCCAGCAGTCCGTCGACAGGTCAGAACTACGAGCAGTACTTC. The encoded protein is CASSPSTGQNYEQYF. The rearrangement uses TRBV27 and TRBJ2-7, with D possibly being TRBD1 (6 bases). This CDR3 has 15 amino acids. CDR1 MNHEY and CDR2 SMNVEV come from the germline V gene (reference sequence). Trimming removed 5 bases from V and 3 bases from J, with 17 bases in between.

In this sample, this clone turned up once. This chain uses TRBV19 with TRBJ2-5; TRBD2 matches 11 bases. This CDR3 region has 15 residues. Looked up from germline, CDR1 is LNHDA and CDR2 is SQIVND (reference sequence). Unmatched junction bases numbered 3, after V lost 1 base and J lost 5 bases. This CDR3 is CASSIGLAGYETQYF. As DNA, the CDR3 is TGTGCCAGTAGTATAGGACTAGCGGGGTACGAGACCCAGTACTTC. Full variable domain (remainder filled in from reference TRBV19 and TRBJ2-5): DGGITQSPKYLFRKEGQNVTLSCEQNLNHDAMYWYRQDPGQGLRLIYYSQIVNDFQKGDIAEGYSVSREKKESFPLTVTSAQKNPTAFYLCASSIGLAGYETQYFGPGTRLLVL.

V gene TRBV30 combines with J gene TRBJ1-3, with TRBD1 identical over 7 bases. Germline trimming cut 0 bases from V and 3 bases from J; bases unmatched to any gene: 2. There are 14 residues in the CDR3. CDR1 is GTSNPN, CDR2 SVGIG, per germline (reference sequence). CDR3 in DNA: TGTGCCTGGAGTGTAGGGGGCTTTGGAAACACCATATATTTT. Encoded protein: CAWSVGGFGNTIYF. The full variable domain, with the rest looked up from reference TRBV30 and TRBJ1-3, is SQTIHQWPATLVQPVGSPLSLECTVEGTSNPNLYWYRQAAGRGLQLLFYSVGIGQISSEVPQNLSASRPQDRQFILSSKKLLLSDSGFYLCAWSVGGFGNTIYFGEGSWLTVV.

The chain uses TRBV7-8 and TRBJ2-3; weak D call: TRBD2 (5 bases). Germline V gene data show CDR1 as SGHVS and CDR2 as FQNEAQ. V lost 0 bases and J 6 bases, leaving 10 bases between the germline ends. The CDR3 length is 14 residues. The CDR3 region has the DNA TGTGCCAGCAGCTTAGCATCGGGAACCGATACGCAGTATTTT. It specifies CASSLASGTDTQYF.

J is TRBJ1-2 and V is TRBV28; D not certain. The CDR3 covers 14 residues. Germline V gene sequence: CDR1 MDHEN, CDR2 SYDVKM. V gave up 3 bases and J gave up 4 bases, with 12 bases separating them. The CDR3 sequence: CASSFGGSLYGYTF. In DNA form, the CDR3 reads TGTGCCAGCAGTTTCGGCGGATCACTCTATGGCTACACCTTC.

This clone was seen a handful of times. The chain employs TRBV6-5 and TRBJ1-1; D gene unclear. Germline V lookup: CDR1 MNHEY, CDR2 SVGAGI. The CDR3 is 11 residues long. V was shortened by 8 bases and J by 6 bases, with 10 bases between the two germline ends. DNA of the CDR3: TGTGCCAGCCGGAGGGATTCTGAAGCTTTCTTT. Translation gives CASRRDSEAFF.

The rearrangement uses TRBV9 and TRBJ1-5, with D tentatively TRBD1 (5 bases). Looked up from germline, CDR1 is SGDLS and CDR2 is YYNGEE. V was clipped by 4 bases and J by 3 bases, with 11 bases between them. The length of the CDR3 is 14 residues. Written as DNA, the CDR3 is TGTGCCAGCAGCAGAGACAGCAACAATCAGCCCCAGCATTTT. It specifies CASSRDSNNQPQHF.

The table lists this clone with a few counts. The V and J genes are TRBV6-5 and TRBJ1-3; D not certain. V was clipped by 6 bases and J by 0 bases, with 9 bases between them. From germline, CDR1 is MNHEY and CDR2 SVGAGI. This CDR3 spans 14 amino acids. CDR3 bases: TGTGCCAGCAGCCTTCGGGGCTCTGGAAACACCATATATTTT. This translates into CASSLRGSGNTIYF.

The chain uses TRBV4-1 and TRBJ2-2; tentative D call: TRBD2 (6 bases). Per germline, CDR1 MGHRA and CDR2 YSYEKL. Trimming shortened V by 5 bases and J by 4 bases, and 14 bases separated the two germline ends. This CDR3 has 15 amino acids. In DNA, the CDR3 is TGCGCCAGCAGCGCTCGGGACTCATCCACCGGGGAGCTGTTTTTT. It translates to CASSARDSSTGELFF.

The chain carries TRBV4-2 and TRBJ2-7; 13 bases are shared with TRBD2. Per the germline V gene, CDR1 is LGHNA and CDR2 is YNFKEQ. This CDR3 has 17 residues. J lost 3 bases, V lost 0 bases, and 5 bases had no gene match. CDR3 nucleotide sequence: TGTGCCAGCAGCCAAGACCCCGGGACTAGCGGGGTCTACGAGCAGTACTTC. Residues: CASSQDPGTSGVYEQYF.

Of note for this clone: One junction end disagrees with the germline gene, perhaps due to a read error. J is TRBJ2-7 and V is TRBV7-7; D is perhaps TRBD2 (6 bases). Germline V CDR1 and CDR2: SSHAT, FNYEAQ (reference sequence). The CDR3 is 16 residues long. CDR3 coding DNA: TGTGCTAGCAGCTTAATGGGAGGTGAGTACGCTGGTGAGCAGTACTTC. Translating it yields CASSLMGGEYAGEQYF.

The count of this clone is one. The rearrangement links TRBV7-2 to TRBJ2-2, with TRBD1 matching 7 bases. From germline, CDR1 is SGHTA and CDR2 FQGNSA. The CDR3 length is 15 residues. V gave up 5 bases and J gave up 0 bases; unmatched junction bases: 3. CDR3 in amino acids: CASSPGTANTGELFF. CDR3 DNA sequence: TGTGCCAGCAGCCCGGGGACAGCGAACACCGGGGAGCTGTTTTTT.

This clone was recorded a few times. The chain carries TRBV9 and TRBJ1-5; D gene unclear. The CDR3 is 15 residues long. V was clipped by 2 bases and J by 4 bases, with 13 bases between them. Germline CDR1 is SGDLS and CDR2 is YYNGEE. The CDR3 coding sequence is TGTGCCAGCAGCGTGTACGGTAGCTTAAATCAGCCCCAGCATTTT. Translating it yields CASSVYGSLNQPQHF. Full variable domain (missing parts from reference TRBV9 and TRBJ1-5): DSGVTQTPKHLITATGQRVTLRCSPRSGDLSVYWYQQSLDQGLQFLIQYYNGEERAKGNILERFSAQQFPDLHSELNLSSLELGDSALYFCASSVYGSLNQPQHFGDGTRLSIL.

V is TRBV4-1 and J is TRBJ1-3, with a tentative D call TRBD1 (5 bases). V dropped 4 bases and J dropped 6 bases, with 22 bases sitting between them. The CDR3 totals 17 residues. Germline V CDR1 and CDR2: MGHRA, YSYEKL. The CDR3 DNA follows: TGCGCCAGCAGCCGAACACGCCTAAGGGGTCCTATAAACACCATATATTTT. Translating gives CASSRTRLRGPINTIYF.

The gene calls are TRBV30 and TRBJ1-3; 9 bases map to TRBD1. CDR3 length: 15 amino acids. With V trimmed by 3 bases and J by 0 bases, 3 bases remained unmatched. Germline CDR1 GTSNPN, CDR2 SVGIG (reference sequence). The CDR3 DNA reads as TGTGCCTGGAGCTCGACAGGGGGCTCTGGAAACACCATATATTTT. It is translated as CAWSSTGGSGNTIYF.

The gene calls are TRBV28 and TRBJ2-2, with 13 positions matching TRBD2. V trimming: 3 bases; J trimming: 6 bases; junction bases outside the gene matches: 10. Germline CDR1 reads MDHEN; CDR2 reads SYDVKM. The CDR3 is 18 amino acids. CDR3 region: CASSLVGLAGVSSGELFF. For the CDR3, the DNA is TGTGCCAGCAGTTTGGTTGGACTAGCGGGAGTATCTTCCGGGGAGCTGTTTTTT.

The CDR3 protein is CASSGQGGRETQYF. DNA of the CDR3: TGTGCCAGCAGTGGACAGGGGGGTCGGGAGACCCAGTACTTC. The chain has TRBV2 and TRBJ2-5; 9 positions match TRBD1. The CDR3 has 14 amino acids. Germline V lookup: CDR1 SNHLY, CDR2 FYNNEI. Trimming at V came to 4 bases and at J to 5 bases, leaving 5 bases not matched to a gene.

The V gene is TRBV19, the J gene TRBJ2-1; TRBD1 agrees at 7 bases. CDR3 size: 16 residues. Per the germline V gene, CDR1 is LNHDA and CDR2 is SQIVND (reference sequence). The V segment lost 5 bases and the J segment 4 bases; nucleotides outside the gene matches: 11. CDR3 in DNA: TGTGCCAGTAGTCCCAGACAGGGTGTCGCATACAATGAGCAGTTCTTC. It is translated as CASSPRQGVAYNEQFF.

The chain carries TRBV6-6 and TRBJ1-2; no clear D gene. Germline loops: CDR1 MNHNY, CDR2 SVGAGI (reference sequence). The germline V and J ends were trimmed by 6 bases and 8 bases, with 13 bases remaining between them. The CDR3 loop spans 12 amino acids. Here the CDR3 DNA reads TGTGCCAGCAGCACCTCCGAGTGGGGCTACACCTTC. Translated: CASSTSEWGYTF.

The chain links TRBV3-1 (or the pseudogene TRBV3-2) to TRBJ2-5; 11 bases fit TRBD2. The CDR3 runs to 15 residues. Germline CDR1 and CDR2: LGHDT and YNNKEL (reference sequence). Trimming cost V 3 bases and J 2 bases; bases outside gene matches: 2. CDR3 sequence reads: CASSQGLAEQETQYF. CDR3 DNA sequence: TGTGCCAGCAGCCAGGGACTAGCGGAACAAGAGACCCAGTACTTC.